The rows below give T cell receptor beta chains drawn from one sample of a study of control samples from healthy donors and cancer patients. Data came from immunoSEQ multiplex PCR; TCRdb stores just in-frame clones and leaves some out. The sample carries around 95,000 clones, about 90% recorded once. The sequenced material came from blood. Every receptor here comes from a woman in her forties or fifties in good health. Each CDR3 is given with its conserved first and last residue. Each record gives: J gene, clone size, D gene, V gene, CDR3 DNA, CDR3 protein. The D gene is left open where the match is weak. Clone size is stated in some rows and not others, as once, few, many or a class when expanded.

TRBJ1-5,-,-,TRBV4-1,TGCGCCAGCAGCCAGGACGACCGCAGTAGCAATCAGCCCCAGCATTTT,CASSQDDRSSNQPQHF
TRBJ1-2,-,TRBD1,TRBV7-2,TGTGCCAGCAGCTTAAGGCGTCAAGGGACAGGGGGCAAGGATGGCTACACCTTC,CASSLRRQGTGGKDGYTF
TRBJ1-1,-,-,TRBV20-1,TGCAGTGCCGCCTTGAACACTGAAGCTTTCTTT,CSAALNTEAFF
TRBJ1-1,-,TRBD1,TRBV2,TGTGCCAGCAGTCCTGCGGACAGGGAGAGGTTTGAAGCTTTCTTT,CASSPADRERFEAFF
TRBJ1-1,-,-,TRBV5-1,TGCGCCAGCAGTAATAGGAACACTGAAGCTTTCTTT,CASSNRNTEAFF
TRBJ2-3,-,TRBD2,TRBV19,TGTGCCAGTAGTACCGACAGGAGCGGGGGCAGCAGAAATACGCAGTATTTT,CASSTDRSGGSRNTQYF
TRBJ1-2,-,-,TRBV30,TGTGCCTGGAACCCGGGGAATAACTATGGCTACACCTTC,CAWNPGNNYGYTF
TRBJ2-1,-,TRBD2,TRBV6-5,TGTGCCAGCAGAACCCCTAGCGGTCCTAATGAGCAGTTCTTC,CASRTPSGPNEQFF
TRBJ1-1,-,-,TRBV6-5,TGTGCCAGCAGCTCGGTGAACACTGAAGCTTTCTTT,CASSSVNTEAFF
TRBJ1-2,-,-,TRBV21-1,TGTGCCAGCAGCCCCCCTCCGGGACAGGGCCATGGCTACACCTTC,CASSPPPGQGHGYTF
TRBJ2-6,-,-,TRBV24-1,TGTGCCACCACCACAGCTTGGGGCTCTGGGGCCAACGTCCTGACTTTC,CATTTAWGSGANVLTF
TRBJ1-1,few,-,TRBV7-9,TGTGCCAGCAGCCTCATGGAGAACACTGAAGCTTTCTTT,CASSLMENTEAFF
TRBJ2-1,-,-,TRBV24-1,TGTGCCACCAGTGATCAGACCGGGTGGGGGCCCAATGAGCAGTTCTTC,CATSDQTGWGPNEQFF
TRBJ1-1,once,-,TRBV27,TGTGCCAGCAGTTTATTCTTCCAGGGCCGAAACACTGAAGCTTTCTTT,CASSLFFQGRNTEAFF
TRBJ1-1,-,-,TRBV5-8,TGTGCCAGCAGTACCTACAGCCCCTCGGTAACTGAAGCTTTCTTT,CASSTYSPSVTEAFF
TRBJ1-2,-,TRBD1,TRBV12-3/TRBV12-4,TGTGCCAGCAGTTGGACAGGGGATGGTGGCTACACCTTC,CASSWTGDGGYTF
TRBJ1-4,-,TRBD1,TRBV12-5,TGTGCTAGTGGTATCCCGACAGGGCTCAATGAAAAACTGTTTTTT,CASGIPTGLNEKLFF
TRBJ1-5,-,-,TRBV30,TGTGCCTGGAGTGTAAGGGACCTCAAGGGGCAGCCCCAGCATTTT,CAWSVRDLKGQPQHF
TRBJ2-1,-,TRBD1,TRBV5-6,TGTGCCAGCAGCTATCGAAGGATGGATCACAGGGGCAATGAGCAGTTCTTC,CASSYRRMDHRGNEQFF
TRBJ2-3,-,-,TRBV27,TGTGCCAGCAGATTAGCGGAGCAGGGGACTAGCACAGATACGCAGTATTTT,CASRLAEQGTSTDTQYF
TRBJ1-5,-,-,TRBV30,TGTGCCTGGAGTGATGGGCTGAGGCAGCCCCAGCATTTT,CAWSDGLRQPQHF
TRBJ1-5,-,-,TRBV6-1,TGTGCCAGCAGTGAAAAGGGAGGGGGAGTAAGCAATCAGCCCCAGCATTTT,CASSEKGGGVSNQPQHF
TRBJ1-2,-,TRBD1,TRBV14,TGTGCCACCACGGACAGGAGAGATGGCTACACCTTC,CATTDRRDGYTF
TRBJ2-1,-,-,TRBV19,TGTGCCAGTAGTAGCTCGGGGACTTCGTACAATGAGCAGTTCTTC,CASSSSGTSYNEQFF
TRBJ2-3,-,TRBD2,TRBV7-9,TGTGCCAGCCCCAGCGACGTAGCGGGAGGGACAGATACGCAGTATTTT,CASPSDVAGGTDTQYF
TRBJ2-3,-,TRBD2,TRBV5-4,TGTGCCAGCAGCCCGACACCACTAGCGGGAGGGAAAGATACGCAGTATTTT,CASSPTPLAGGKDTQYF
TRBJ1-6,-,-,TRBV5-8,TGTGCCAGCAGCTTGAGACGGACAAATTCACCCCTCCACTTT,CASSLRRTNSPLHF
TRBJ2-1,-,TRBD2,TRBV15,TGTGCCACCAGCAGATCTCCTTTAGCGGGGGTATCCTACAATGAGCAGTTCTTC,CATSRSPLAGVSYNEQFF
TRBJ2-1,-,-,TRBV7-9,TGTGCCAGCAGCCCCCACGTCGTGGCAGTGGACAATGAGCAGTTCTTC,CASSPHVVAVDNEQFF
TRBJ2-1,-,-,TRBV2,TGTGCCAGCAGGGGAGACAGGTCCTACAATGAGCAGTTCTTC,CASRGDRSYNEQFF
TRBJ2-2,-,-,TRBV4-1,TGCGCCAGCAGCGCAGGGGCCGGGGAGCTGTTTTTT,CASSAGAGELFF
TRBJ1-6,once,TRBD1,TRBV19,TGTGCCAGTAAAGGAGGAGGACAGGGGAATAATTCACCCCTCCACTTT,CASKGGGQGNNSPLHF
TRBJ2-3,-,TRBD2,TRBV7-3,TGTGCCAGCAGCCCCAGCGGGGGGGATGCAGATACGCAGTATTTT,CASSPSGGDADTQYF
TRBJ1-6,-,-,TRBV18,TGTGCCAGCTCACCACCCGAAGGGCGGAATTCACCCCTCCACTTT,CASSPPEGRNSPLHF
TRBJ2-7,-,-,TRBV3-1/TRBV3-2,TGTGCCAGCAGCCCCGGGACTGAATCCTACGAGCAGTACTTC,CASSPGTESYEQYF
TRBJ2-1,-,-,TRBV10-3,TGTGCCATCAGGACCCGGGACTCAATCCCCAATGAGCAGTTCTTC,CAIRTRDSIPNEQFF
TRBJ1-6,-,-,TRBV4-3,TGCGCCAGCAGCCAAGAAGGGGGTCCGGGAAGTTCACCCCTCCACTTT,CASSQEGGPGSSPLHF
TRBJ1-1,-,TRBD1,TRBV11-3,TGTGCCAGCAGCTTAGTATCAGGGGGCGGTGAAGCTTTCTTT,CASSLVSGGGEAFF
TRBJ1-3,once,-,TRBV20-1,TGCAGTGCTAGTAAGGCATCTGGAAACACCATATATTTT,CSASKASGNTIYF